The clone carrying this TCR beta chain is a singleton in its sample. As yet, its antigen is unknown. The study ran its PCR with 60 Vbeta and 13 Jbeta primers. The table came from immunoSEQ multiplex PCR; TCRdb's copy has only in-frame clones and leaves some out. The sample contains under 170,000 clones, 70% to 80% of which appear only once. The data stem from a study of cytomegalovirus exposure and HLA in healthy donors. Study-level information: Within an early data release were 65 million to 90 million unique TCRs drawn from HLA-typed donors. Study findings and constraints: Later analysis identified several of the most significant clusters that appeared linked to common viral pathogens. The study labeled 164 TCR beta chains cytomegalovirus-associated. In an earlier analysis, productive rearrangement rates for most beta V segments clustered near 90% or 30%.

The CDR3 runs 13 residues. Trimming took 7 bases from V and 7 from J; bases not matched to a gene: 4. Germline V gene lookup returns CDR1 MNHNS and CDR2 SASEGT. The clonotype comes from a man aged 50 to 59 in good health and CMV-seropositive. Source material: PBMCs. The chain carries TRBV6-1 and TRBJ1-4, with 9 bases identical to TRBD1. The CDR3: CASTTGGGEKLFF. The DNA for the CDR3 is TGTGCCAGCACGACAGGGGGTGGTGAAAAACTGTTTTTT.